This T cell receptor (beta chain) appears in the sequencing data of a study of T cell repertoires in cytomegalovirus infection. Germline CDR1 reads SGHVS; CDR2 reads FQNEAQ. Deletions cut 7 bases from V and 6 bases from J, with 22 bases between. This CDR3 spans 16 amino acids. On this clonotype itself: The antigen is not known.

TCRdb analysed the reads with MiXCR anew, one entry per CDR3 protein. In the table there are some 700,000 distinct CDR3 sequences, about 40% of which are singletons. Study-wide points: There were HLA-C-restricted CMV-specific TCR beta clonotypes dominating the ex vivo response. Carriers of CMV plus the relevant HLA were identified by cumulative public TCR beta family frequency.

The source of this sequence is a human donor in good health (CMV status not recorded). Some clones in this sample may be carry-over from other donors' samples. This sequence joins TRBV7-8 and TRBJ2-1, with a possible D match to TRBD1 (5 bases). Source material: PBMCs. The CDR3, as DNA: TGTGCCAGCACCCTTAGCAGGGCAGTTCAACCCAATGAGCAGTTCTTC. Translated: CASTLSRAVQPNEQFF.